Presented here are 15 T cell receptor beta chains from one specimen sequenced in a study of blood T cells in healthy people across ages. The second PCR ran about 6 to 12 cycles with a sample-barcoded 5' primer and J-beta primers. TCRdb used MiXCR to reprocess the 5' RACE reads, holding one entry per CDR3 protein. The data show hundreds of thousands of distinct CDR3 sequences, with around three fifths seen just once and roughly 24% held by the top ten. Sequencing used blood. The source is a man in his forties or fifties in good health.

The genes are TRBV7-2 and TRBJ1-6; D is possibly TRBD1 (6 bases). The CDR3 totals 17 residues. The germline V gene encodes CDR1 SGHTA and CDR2 FQGNSA. The ends were cut back, 7 bases at V and 0 bases at J, with 16 bases in the middle. CDR3 in DNA: TGTGCCAGCACCTCGCCACAGGGAAGCTCCTATAATTCACCCCTCCACTTT. This gives the protein CASTSPQGSSYNSPLHF.

This clonotype has only a few counts. The chain couples TRBV28 to TRBJ2-5; TRBD2 matches at 8 bases. CDR1 is MDHEN and CDR2 is SYDVKM in the germline V gene. Trimming removed 5 bases from V and 5 bases from J; junction bases left unmatched: 10. This CDR3 comprises 15 residues. Here the CDR3 DNA reads TGTGCCAGCAGTCAACCAGCGGGAGCGTTGGAGACCCAGTACTTC. It specifies CASSQPAGALETQYF.

The chain is built from TRBV7-3 and TRBJ2-4; 8 bases fit TRBD2. The J segment lost 9 bases and the V segment lost 0 bases, leaving 4 bases of the junction unmatched. CDR1 and CDR2 (germline): SGHTA, FQGTGA. The CDR3 loop spans 14 amino acids. CDR3 in amino acids: CASSLTRSGGIQYF. CDR3 nucleotides: TGTGCCAGCAGCTTAACTCGGAGCGGGGGCATTCAGTACTTC.

V is TRBV14 and J is TRBJ2-3, with D maybe TRBD1 (6 bases). The V end lost 4 bases, the J end lost 0 bases, and 11 bases lay between the germline ends. The CDR3 runs to 15 residues. From germline, CDR1 is SGHDN and CDR2 FVKESK. CDR3 bases: TGTGCCAGCAGCCGGGACATTCATAGCACAGATACGCAGTATTTT. Protein: CASSRDIHSTDTQYF.

The chain joins TRBV7-2 to TRBJ1-6; the D gene is possibly TRBD1 (5 bases). The CDR3 runs 17 residues. Germline assignment: CDR1 SGHTA and CDR2 FQGNSA. Trimming removed 4 bases from V and 7 bases from J, with 20 bases in between. The CDR3 DNA sequence: TGTGCCAGCAGCTCCCGGGGGGGGACCGCCTTAAATTCACCCCTCCACTTT. Encoded protein: CASSSRGGTALNSPLHF.

The chain couples TRBV28 to TRBJ2-5; 10 bases map to TRBD2. This CDR3 contains 16 residues. Trimming cost V 1 base and J 10 bases; bases outside gene matches: 12. Germline V gene sequence: CDR1 MDHEN, CDR2 SYDVKM. CDR3 region: CASSLSGLADRGDQYF. As DNA, the CDR3 is TGTGCCAGCAGTTTATCCGGACTAGCGGATCGGGGAGACCAGTACTTC. The variable domain in full, with the rest retrieved from reference TRBV28 and TRBJ2-5, is DVKVTQSSRYLVKRTGEKVFLECVQDMDHENMFWYRQDPGLGLRLIYFSYDVKMKEKGDIPEGYSVSREKKERFSLILESASTNQTSMYLCASSLSGLADRGDQYFGPGTRLLVL.

The CDR3 reads CASSFGWRAQYF. As DNA, the CDR3 is TGTGCCAGCAGTTTCGGATGGAGGGCCCAGTACTTC. V is TRBV28 and J is TRBJ2-7; possibly TRBD2 for D (6 bases). The V gene lost 3 bases and the J gene lost 10 bases, with 13 bases spanning the gap. Per the germline V gene, CDR1 is MDHEN and CDR2 is SYDVKM. This CDR3 contains 12 residues.

This clonotype was observed a single time. The chain joins TRBV20-1 to TRBJ2-3; weak D call: TRBD1 (6 bases). The V end was cut by 1 base, the J end by 8 bases, with 16 bases between. CDR1 is DFQATT and CDR2 is SNEGSKA in the germline V gene (reference sequence). The CDR3 totals 14 residues. In DNA form, the CDR3 reads TGCAGTGCTAGAGGAGTACAGGGAGAGCCTACGCAGTATTTT. Protein sequence: CSARGVQGEPTQYF.

This clonotype was recorded at least ten times. V and J are TRBV12-3 or TRBV12-4 and TRBJ2-3; no reliable D call. Trimming stripped 6 bases from V and 4 bases from J, with 8 bases between. This CDR3 is 12 amino acids long. CDR3 sequence (DNA): TGTGCCAGCAGCTTTTCATCAGATACGCAGTATTTT. Its protein is CASSFSSDTQYF.

A remark on this clonotype: At one end the junction does not follow the germline gene, possibly because of a read error. The chain combines TRBV27 with TRBJ2-2; 8 bases map to TRBD1. Germline values: CDR1 MNHEY, CDR2 SMNVEV (reference sequence). The CDR3 extends over 15 amino acids. CDR3 DNA sequence: TGTGCCTGCAGTTTGCAGGGGGCTAACACCGGGGAGCTGTTTTTT. It translates to CACSLQGANTGELFF.

The genes are TRBV7-9 and TRBJ2-1; 10 bases map to TRBD2. The J call may be incorrect, as the DNA end agrees better with TRBJ2-7. This CDR3 comprises 15 residues. Germline V CDR1 and CDR2: SEHNR, FQNEAQ (reference sequence). CDR3: CASTASGGGYNEQYF. The CDR3 DNA is TGTGCCAGCACCGCGAGCGGGGGGGGCTACAATGAGCAGTACTTC.

The chain carries TRBV5-4 and TRBJ2-7, with 8 bases matching TRBD2. The DNA end lines up better with TRBJ2-5; the J call may be wrong. The CDR3 has 17 amino acids. Germline V gives CDR1 SGHNT, CDR2 YYREEE (reference sequence). The CDR3 region has the DNA TGTGCCAGCACCACTGCCGGGGGGGCCCCCCGATCGGAGACCCAGTACTTC. Translated, it gives CASTTAGGAPRSETQYF.

This clonotype was counted a few times. The rearrangement links TRBV9 to TRBJ2-1; 8 bases fit TRBD1. Germline trimming cut 3 bases from V and 4 bases from J; bases unmatched to any gene: 6. There are 15 residues in the CDR3. Per germline, CDR1 SGDLS and CDR2 YYNGEE. CDR3 in amino acids: CASSGPGQVYNEQFF. For the CDR3, the DNA is TGTGCCAGCAGCGGACCGGGACAGGTATACAATGAGCAGTTCTTC.

This clonotype was detected a few times. The chain employs TRBV6-2 or TRBV6-3 and TRBJ1-5; D is unclear. The CDR3 sequence is 14 residues long. The ends were cut back, 6 bases at V and 0 bases at J, with 9 bases in the middle. Germline CDR1 and CDR2: MNHEY and SVGEGT. CDR3 sequence (DNA): TGTGCCAGCAGCCGGACGGATAGCAATCAGCCCCAGCATTTT. This translates into CASSRTDSNQPQHF.

The chain recombines TRBV10-3 with TRBJ2-7; D may be TRBD2 (5 bases). V shed 8 bases and J shed 0 bases, with 11 bases lying between them. Germline V gene lookup returns CDR1 ENHRY and CDR2 SYGVKD. The CDR3 runs 13 residues. The chain's CDR3 is CAIGPGNSYEQYF. In nucleotides, the CDR3 is TGTGCCATCGGTCCGGGAAACTCCTACGAGCAGTACTTC.